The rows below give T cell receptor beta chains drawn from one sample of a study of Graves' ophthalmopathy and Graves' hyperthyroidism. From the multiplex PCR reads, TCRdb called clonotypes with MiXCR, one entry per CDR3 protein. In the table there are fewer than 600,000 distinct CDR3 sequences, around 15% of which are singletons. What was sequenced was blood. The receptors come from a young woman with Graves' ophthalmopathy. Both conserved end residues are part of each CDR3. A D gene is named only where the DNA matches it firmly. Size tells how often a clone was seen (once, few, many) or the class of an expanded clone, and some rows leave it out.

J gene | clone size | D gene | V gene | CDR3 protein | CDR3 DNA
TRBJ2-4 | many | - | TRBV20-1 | CSAGIPGPVTNIQYF | TGCAGTGCTGGGATCCCGGGCCCTGTCACAAACATTCAGTACTTC
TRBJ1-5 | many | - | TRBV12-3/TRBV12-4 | CASSRAGGQTYSNQPQHF | TGTGCCAGCAGCCGCGCGGGGGGCCAGACCTATAGCAATCAGCCCCAGCATTTT
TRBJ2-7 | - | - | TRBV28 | CASSPEGLEQYF | TGTGCCAGCAGTCCCGAGGGGCTCGAGCAGTACTTC
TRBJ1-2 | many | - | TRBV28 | CASSLGPGYGYTF | TGTGCCAGCAGTTTGGGCCCGGGGTATGGCTACACCTTC
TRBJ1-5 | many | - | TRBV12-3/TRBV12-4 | CASSYIQTALYNNQPQHF | TGTGCCAGCAGTTATATTCAGACGGCCCTTTATAACAATCAGCCCCAGCATTTT
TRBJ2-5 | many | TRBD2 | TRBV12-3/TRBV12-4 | CASSFQRGGGETQYF | TGTGCCAGCAGTTTTCAGCGGGGGGGCGGGGAGACCCAGTACTTC
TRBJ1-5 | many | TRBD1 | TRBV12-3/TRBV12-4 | CASSLQGEGQPQHF | TGTGCCAGCAGTCTCCAGGGGGAGGGTCAGCCCCAGCATTTT
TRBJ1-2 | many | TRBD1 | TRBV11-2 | CASSSPGQPNYGYTF | TGTGCCAGCAGCTCACCGGGACAGCCAAACTATGGCTACACCTTC
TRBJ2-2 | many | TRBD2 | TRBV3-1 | CASSQVAGVVGELFF | TGTGCCAGCAGCCAAGTAGCGGGAGTTGTCGGGGAGCTGTTTTTT
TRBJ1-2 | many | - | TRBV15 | CATSSLVGYTF | TGTGCCACCAGCAGTTTAGTTGGCTACACCTTC
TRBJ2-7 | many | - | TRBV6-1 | CASSRVGFGQYF | TGTGCCAGCAGCAGGGTTGGCTTTGGGCAGTACTTC